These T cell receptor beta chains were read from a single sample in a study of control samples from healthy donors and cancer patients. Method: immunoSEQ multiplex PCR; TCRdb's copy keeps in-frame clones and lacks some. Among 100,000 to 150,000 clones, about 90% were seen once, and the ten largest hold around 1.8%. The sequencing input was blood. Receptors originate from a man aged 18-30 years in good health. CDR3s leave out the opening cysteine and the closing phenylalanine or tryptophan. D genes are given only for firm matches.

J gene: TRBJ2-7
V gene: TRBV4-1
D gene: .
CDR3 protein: ASSQDGEGTGYEQY

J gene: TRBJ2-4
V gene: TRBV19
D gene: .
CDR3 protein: ASRVAVLAKNIQY

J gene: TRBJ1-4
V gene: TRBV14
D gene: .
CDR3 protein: ASSQEGVALNEKLF

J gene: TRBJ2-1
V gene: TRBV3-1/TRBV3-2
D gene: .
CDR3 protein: ASSHRTVGGLGNEQF

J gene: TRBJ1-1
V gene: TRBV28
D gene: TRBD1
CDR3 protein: ASSSGQVEAF

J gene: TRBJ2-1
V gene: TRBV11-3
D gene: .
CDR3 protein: ASSFSGGNNEQF

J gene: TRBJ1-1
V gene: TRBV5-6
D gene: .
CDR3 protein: ASSLGGITEAF

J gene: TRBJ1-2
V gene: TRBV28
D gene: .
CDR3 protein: ASSRPQGVGGYT

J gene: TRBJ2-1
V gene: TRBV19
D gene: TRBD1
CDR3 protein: ASSPTGNVFNEQF

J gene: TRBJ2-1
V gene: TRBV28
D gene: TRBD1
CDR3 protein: ASSRTGEYNEQF

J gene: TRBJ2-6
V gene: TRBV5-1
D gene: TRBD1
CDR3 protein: ASRRAQGATNVLT

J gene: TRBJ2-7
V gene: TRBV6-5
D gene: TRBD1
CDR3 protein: ASSTTVDRGGEQY

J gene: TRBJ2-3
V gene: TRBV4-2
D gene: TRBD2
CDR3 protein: ASSHGLAGGVDTQY

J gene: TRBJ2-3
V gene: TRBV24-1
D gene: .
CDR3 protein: ATSDLKGTDTQY

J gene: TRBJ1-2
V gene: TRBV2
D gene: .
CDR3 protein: ASSGDGLNYGYT

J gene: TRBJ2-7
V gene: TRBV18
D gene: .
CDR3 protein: ASSPRDIHEQY

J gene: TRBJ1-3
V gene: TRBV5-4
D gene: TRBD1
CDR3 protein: ASSRSDRGGNTIY

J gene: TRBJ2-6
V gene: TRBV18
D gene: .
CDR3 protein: ASSPGGGANVLT

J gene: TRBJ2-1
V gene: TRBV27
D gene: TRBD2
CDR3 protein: ASSSRTSGVTYEQF

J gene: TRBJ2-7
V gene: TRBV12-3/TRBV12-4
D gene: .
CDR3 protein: ASRLTVGGEQY

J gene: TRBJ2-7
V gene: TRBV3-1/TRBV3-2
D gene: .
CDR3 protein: ASSQGGRNFSYEQY

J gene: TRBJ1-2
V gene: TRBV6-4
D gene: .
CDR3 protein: ASSDSKGDGYT

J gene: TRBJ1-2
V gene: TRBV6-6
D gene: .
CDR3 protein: ASSYTRAGDYGYT

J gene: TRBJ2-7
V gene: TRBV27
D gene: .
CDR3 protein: ASREGYEQY

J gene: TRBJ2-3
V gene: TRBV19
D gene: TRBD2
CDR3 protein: ASSRASGGGTDTQY

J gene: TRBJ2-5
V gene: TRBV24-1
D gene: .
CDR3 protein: ATSDLKGEAETQY

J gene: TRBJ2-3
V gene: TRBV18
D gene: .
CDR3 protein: ASSPVSLNTQY

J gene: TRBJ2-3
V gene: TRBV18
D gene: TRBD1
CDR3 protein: ASSPIQGARGTDTQY

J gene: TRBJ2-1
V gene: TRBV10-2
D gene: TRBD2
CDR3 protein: ASSDRTSGRVSRYNEQF

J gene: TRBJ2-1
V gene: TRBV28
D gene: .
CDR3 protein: ASSSTYNEQF

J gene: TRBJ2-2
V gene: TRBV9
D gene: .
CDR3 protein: ASSVRHGENTGELF

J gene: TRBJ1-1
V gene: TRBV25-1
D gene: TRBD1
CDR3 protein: ASETTGGNTEAF

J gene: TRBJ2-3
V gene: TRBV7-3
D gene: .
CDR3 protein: ASSLAGAADTQY

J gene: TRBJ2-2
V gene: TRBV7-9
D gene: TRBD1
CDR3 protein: ASSSRTGAGTGELF

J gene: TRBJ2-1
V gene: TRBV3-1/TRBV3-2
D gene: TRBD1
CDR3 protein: ASTNSDRAGHGDEQF

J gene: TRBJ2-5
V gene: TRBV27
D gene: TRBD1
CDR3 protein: ASSFGQGTGGVETQY

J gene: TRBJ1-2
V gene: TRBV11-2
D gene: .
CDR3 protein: ASSLDSSSLNYGYT

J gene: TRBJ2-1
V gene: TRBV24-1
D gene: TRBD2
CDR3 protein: ATSEPGLAGPNEQF

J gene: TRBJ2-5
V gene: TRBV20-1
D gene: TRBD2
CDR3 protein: SASLGRTSILGETQY

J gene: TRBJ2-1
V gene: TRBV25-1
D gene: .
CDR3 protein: ASSRSGPASYNEQF

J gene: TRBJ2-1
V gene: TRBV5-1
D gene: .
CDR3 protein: ASSFDAGQNNEQF

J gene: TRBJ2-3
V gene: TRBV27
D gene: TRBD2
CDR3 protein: ASSASGREYTDTQY

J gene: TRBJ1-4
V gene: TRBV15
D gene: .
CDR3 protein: ATSRDGGEKLF

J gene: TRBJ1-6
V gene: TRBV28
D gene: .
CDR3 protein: ASTFGRGNSPLH

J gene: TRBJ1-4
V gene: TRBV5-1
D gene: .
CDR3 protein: ASSLGGMDEKLF

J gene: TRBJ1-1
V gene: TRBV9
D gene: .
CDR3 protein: ASSVEGGKNTEAF

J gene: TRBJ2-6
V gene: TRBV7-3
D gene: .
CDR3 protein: ASSLSSIPGANVLT

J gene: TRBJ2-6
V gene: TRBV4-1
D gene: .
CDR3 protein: ASSHQQGSGANVLT

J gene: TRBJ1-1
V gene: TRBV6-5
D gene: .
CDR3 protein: ASSSWTALGTEAF

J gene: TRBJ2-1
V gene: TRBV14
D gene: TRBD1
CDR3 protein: ASSQRTGGSYNEQF

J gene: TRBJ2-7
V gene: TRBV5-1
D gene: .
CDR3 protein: ASSLRSGFSYEQY

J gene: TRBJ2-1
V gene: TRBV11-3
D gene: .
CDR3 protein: ASSLGPNNEQF

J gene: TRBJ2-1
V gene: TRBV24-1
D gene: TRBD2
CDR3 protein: ATSDFSLAGGNEQF

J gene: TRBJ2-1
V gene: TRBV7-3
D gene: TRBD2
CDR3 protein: ASSLSSGRINEQF

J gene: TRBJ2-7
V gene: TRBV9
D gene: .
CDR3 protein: ASSVGADSYEQY